One sample yielded the 17 T cell receptor beta chains listed below, sequenced in a study of shared T cell receptors in the human thymus (dated by TCRdb to about 2021). The library was generated by the immunoSEQ multiplex PCR assay. This is the immuneACCESS table as TCRdb keeps it, with only in-frame sequences that have V and J called. A part of the clones is gone; compared with another copy, unresolved V genes explain less than half, and the rest is unexplained. The table for this sample lists 630,000 or so clones; 70% to 90% of them were counted only once. The top ten constitute under 0.01% of the sample. This same sample was also part of a study on human thymus T cells.

The material sequenced was thymocytes. All receptors derive from a boy younger than two with a congenital heart defect. Donor details come from another sample of the same person, matched by shared clones.

This clone is a singleton in its sample. J is TRBJ2-7 and V is TRBV27, with D maybe TRBD2 (6 bases). Deletions cut 8 bases from V and 2 bases from J, with 16 bases between. Per the germline V gene, CDR1 is MNHEY and CDR2 is SMNVEV (reference sequence). CDR3 length: 14 residues. CDR3 sequence: CASLGTGGPYEQYF. The CDR3 DNA is TGTGCCAGCCTGGGTACCGGGGGACCCTACGAGCAGTACTTC.

This clone was found once. The CDR3 loop is CATSRVSGGITDTQYF. The CDR3 DNA sequence: TGTGCCACCAGCAGAGTTAGCGGGGGGATCACAGATACGCAGTATTTT. The rearrangement joins TRBV15 to TRBJ2-3; 10 bases align to TRBD2. Germline values: CDR1 LNHNV, CDR2 YYDKDF (reference sequence). J lost 2 bases, V lost 1 base, and 3 bases had no gene match. This CDR3 has 16 residues.

For the CDR3, the DNA is TGTGCCAGCAGCTTAGACACCTCCTACGAGCAGTACTTC. Translated: CASSLDTSYEQYF. The V and J genes are TRBV7-9 and TRBJ2-7; D is ambiguous. Per the germline V gene, CDR1 is SEHNR and CDR2 is FQNEAQ (reference sequence). The V gene lost 1 base and the J gene lost 0 bases, with 4 bases spanning the gap. The CDR3 loop spans 13 amino acids.

The V gene is TRBV15, the J gene TRBJ2-7, with a possible D match to TRBD1 (8 bases). Germline CDR1 and CDR2: LNHNV and YYDKDF (reference sequence). CDR3 size: 16 residues. Trimming removed 5 bases at V and 3 bases at J, with 20 bases between. The CDR3 here is CATSGWGGTGDYEQYF. In DNA form, the CDR3 reads TGTGCCACCAGCGGTTGGGGAGGGACAGGCGACTACGAGCAGTACTTC.

V usage is TRBV4-2 and J usage is TRBJ1-2; D is possibly TRBD1 (5 bases). V was cut by 6 bases and J by 3 bases, with 8 bases left in between. From germline, CDR1 is LGHNA and CDR2 YNFKEQ. This CDR3 has 12 residues. CDR3 sequence: CASRGLDYGYTF. CDR3 nucleotides: TGTGCCAGCAGGGGGCTCGACTATGGCTACACCTTC.

The chain combines TRBV4-2 with TRBJ1-2; 7 bases are a match to TRBD1. There are 19 residues in the CDR3. The trim removed 1 base at V and 6 bases at J, leaving 20 bases unmatched. Germline values: CDR1 LGHNA, CDR2 YNFKEQ. The CDR3 spells CASSQAPIRDSIGRDGYTF. In DNA form, the CDR3 reads TGTGCCAGCAGCCAAGCCCCAATCCGGGACAGTATCGGTCGGGATGGCTACACCTTC.

The chain combines TRBV15 with TRBJ2-1; 8 bases line up with TRBD2. CDR1 and CDR2 from the germline V gene are LNHNV and YYDKDF (reference sequence). The V and J ends lost 8 bases and 2 bases, in that order; junction bases with no gene match: 17. The CDR3 runs 18 residues. Here the CDR3 reads CATGAGVAGSTPYNEQFF. The DNA for the CDR3 is TGTGCCACCGGAGCCGGGGTAGCGGGGAGCACCCCCTACAATGAGCAGTTCTTC.

The gene calls are TRBV7-2 and TRBJ1-1, with D uncertain. CDR1 and CDR2 from the germline V gene are SGHTA and FQGNSA. V lost 8 bases, J lost 0 bases, and 7 bases lay in between. The CDR3 is 12 residues long. The CDR3 sequence is CASAALNTEAFF. The CDR3 DNA reads TGTGCCAGCGCGGCCTTGAACACTGAAGCTTTCTTT.

V and J are TRBV7-8 and TRBJ2-7, with TRBD1 identical over 7 bases. CDR1 and CDR2 (germline): SGHVS, FQNEAQ. The CDR3 has 16 amino acids. V shed 2 bases and J 6 bases; nucleotides not matched to a gene: 13. DNA of the CDR3: TGTGCCAGCAGCTTAAGAGACAGGGACATACTTAGCGAGCAGTACTTC. This gives the protein CASSLRDRDILSEQYF.

The rearrangement links TRBV27 to TRBJ1-1; D may be TRBD1 (5 bases). CDR1 is MNHEY, CDR2 SMNVEV, per germline (reference sequence). The CDR3 loop spans 16 amino acids. Trimming stripped 3 bases from V and 0 bases from J, with 14 bases between. For the CDR3, the DNA is TGTGCCAGCAGTTTTACCACCGGACACATGAACACTGAAGCTTTCTTT. Its translation: CASSFTTGHMNTEAFF.

This chain joins TRBV15 and TRBJ2-7; TRBD1 matches at 8 bases. CDR1 and CDR2 (germline): LNHNV, YYDKDF (reference sequence). Trimming took 0 bases from V and 1 from J; bases not matched to a gene: 5. The CDR3 has 16 residues. The CDR3 DNA follows: TGTGCCACCAGCAGAGATCGGACAGGGAGGTCCTACGAGCAGTACTTC. It codes for CATSRDRTGRSYEQYF.

Comment on this clone: A read error may account for a junction end that differs from germline. The V and J genes are TRBV10-1 and TRBJ2-3, with 8 bases that match TRBD2. Germline V gene lookup returns CDR1 WNHNN and CDR2 SYGVQD (reference sequence). The CDR3 loop spans 12 amino acids. The CDR3 is CASSGGAGGQNF. The DNA for the CDR3 is TGCGCCAGCAGTGGTGGGGCGGGAGGCCAGAATTTT.

J is TRBJ2-7 and V is TRBV6-4; the D gene is possibly TRBD1 (5 bases). The CDR3 length is 15 residues. Trimming stripped 4 bases from V and 0 bases from J, with 13 bases between. Germline CDR1 MRHNA, CDR2 SNTAGT. The CDR3 nucleotides read TGTGCCAGCAGTGTAGGGGCAGCGAGCTCCTACGAGCAGTACTTC. This sequence encodes CASSVGAASSYEQYF.

CDR3 nucleotide sequence: TGTGCCAGCACAAGGACAGGCCAAGAGACCCAGTACTTC. It translates to CASTRTGQETQYF. The V gene is TRBV2, the J gene TRBJ2-5; 7 bases map to TRBD1. The J segment lost 1 base and the V segment lost 7 bases, leaving 3 bases of the junction unmatched. Germline lookup yields CDR1 SNHLY and CDR2 FYNNEI. The CDR3 runs to 13 residues. Full variable domain (remainder filled in from reference TRBV2 and TRBJ2-5): EPEVTQTPSHQVTQMGQEVILRCVPISNHLYFYWYRQILGQKVEFLVSFYNNEISEKSEIFDDQFSVERPDGSNFTLKIRSTKLEDSAMYFCASTRTGQETQYFGPGTRLLVL.

The chain uses TRBV25-1 and TRBJ2-2, with TRBD1 matching over 7 bases. The CDR3 runs 18 residues. CDR1 is MGHDK, CDR2 SYGVNS, per germline. The J segment lost 7 bases and the V segment lost 3 bases, leaving 17 bases of the junction unmatched. The CDR3: CASSDCRGGRRPVGELFF. The CDR3 DNA follows: TGTGCCAGCAGTGATTGTAGAGGGGGCAGACGGCCGGTCGGGGAGCTGTTTTTT.

The gene calls are TRBV27 and TRBJ2-3, with D hard to call. Germline V gene data show CDR1 as MNHEY and CDR2 as SMNVEV (reference sequence). Trimming removed 11 bases at V and 0 bases at J, with 15 bases between. The CDR3 totals 14 residues. CDR3 nucleotides: TGTGCCTCTGAGAACGAATCTAGCACAGATACGCAGTATTTT. It yields the protein CASENESSTDTQYF.

This clone showed up just once. The chain employs TRBV28 and TRBJ1-2, with D tentatively TRBD1 (5 bases). CDR1 MDHEN and CDR2 SYDVKM come from the germline V gene. The CDR3 has 15 residues. Trimming took off 1 base at V and 4 bases at J, with 13 bases between the two ends. CDR3 in DNA: TGTGCCAGCAGTTTATTTTCCCGGGGGGGCTATGGCTACACCTTC. It is translated as CASSLFSRGGYGYTF.